This T cell receptor (beta chain) is drawn from a study of CD8+CD57+ T cells in acquired aplastic anemia. Template material for TCR beta VDJ and CDR3 profiling consisted of genomic DNA. TCRdb itself ran the reads through MiXCR, one entry per CDR3 protein. The table shows 450,000 to 550,000 distinct CDR3 sequences, with roughly 34% occurring only once. An expansion of CD8+CD57+ cells by flow cytometry had been shown in patients chosen for sequencing. The V end was cut by 0 bases, the J end by 2 bases, with 5 bases between. The CDR3 runs 13 residues. CDR1 and CDR2 (germline): GTSNPN, SVGIG (reference sequence).

The sequenced sample was sorted CD4+, CD8+, or CD8+CD57+ T cells (not recorded which) from PBMCs. V usage is TRBV30 and J usage is TRBJ1-5; D gene ambiguous. The receptor was isolated from a human donor with aplastic anemia. CDR3 DNA: TGTGCCTGGAGTGTTATGGGCAATCAGCCCCAGCATTTT. It specifies CAWSVMGNQPQHF.